This paragraph covers one TCR beta chain sequence. The method was immunoSEQ multiplex PCR; TCRdb's version includes in-frame clones alone and lacks a portion of them. Here the sample spans about 150,000 clones, approximately 90% being singletons. The source of the sample is a study of blood T cell repertoires in COVID-19. This CDR3 has 11 amino acids. The germline gives CDR1 LNHDA, CDR2 SQIVND (reference sequence). V lost 5 bases and J 8 bases, leaving 7 bases between the germline ends. The chain recombines TRBV19 with TRBJ2-1, with D possibly TRBD2 on 6 matching bases. The clonotype comes from a woman aged 60 to 75 with active COVID-19. Sequencing used peripheral blood. The CDR3 DNA sequence: TGTGCCAGTAGTGGGACTTATGAGCAGTTCTTC. It encodes CASSGTYEQFF.